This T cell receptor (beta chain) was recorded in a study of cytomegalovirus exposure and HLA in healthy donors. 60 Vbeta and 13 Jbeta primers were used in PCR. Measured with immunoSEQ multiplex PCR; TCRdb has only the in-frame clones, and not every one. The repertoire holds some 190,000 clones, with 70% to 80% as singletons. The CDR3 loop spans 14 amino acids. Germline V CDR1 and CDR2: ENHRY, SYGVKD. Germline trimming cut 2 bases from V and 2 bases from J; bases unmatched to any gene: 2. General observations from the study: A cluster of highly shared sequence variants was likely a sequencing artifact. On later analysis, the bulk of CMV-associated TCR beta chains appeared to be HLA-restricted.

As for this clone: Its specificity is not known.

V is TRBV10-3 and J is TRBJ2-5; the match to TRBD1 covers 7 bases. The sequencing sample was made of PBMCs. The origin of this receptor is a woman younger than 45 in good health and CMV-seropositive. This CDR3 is CAISEAQGQETQYF. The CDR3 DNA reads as TGTGCCATCAGTGAGGCACAGGGGCAAGAGACCCAGTACTTC.